These 21 T cell receptor beta chains originate from one sample sequenced in a study of blood T cell repertoires in COVID-19. Repertoires were generated with immunoSEQ multiplex PCR, while TCRdb's copy carries only in-frame clones and drops some. The repertoire holds approximately 71,000 clones, around 79% seen once, with 26% in the top ten. The sample consisted of peripheral blood. These receptors were obtained from a man aged 60 to 75 with active or convalescent COVID-19.

The chain employs TRBV7-2 and TRBJ1-2; D may be TRBD1 (5 bases). CDR3 length equals 14 residues. Between the trimmed V and J ends, which lost 4 bases and 5 bases, there was a span of 14 bases. The germline V gene has CDR1 SGHTA and CDR2 FQGNSA. The CDR3 sequence is CASSYQSGGYGYTF. CDR3 in DNA: TGTGCCAGCAGCTACCAATCGGGGGGATATGGCTACACCTTC.

This sequence joins TRBV2 and TRBJ2-7, with D possibly TRBD1 on 7 matching bases. In germline, CDR1 is SNHLY, CDR2 FYNNEI. The CDR3 spans 16 residues. V lost 4 bases, J lost 3 bases, and 19 bases lay in between. This chain's CDR3 is CASSVGGQYRFYEQYF. The CDR3 DNA sequence: TGTGCCAGCAGTGTGGGGGGACAGTATCGTTTCTACGAGCAGTACTTC.

The chain joins TRBV5-5 to TRBJ2-7, with 8 nucleotides matching TRBD1. Germline CDR1 reads SGHKS; CDR2 reads YYEKEE (reference sequence). The CDR3 sequence is 17 residues long. The V and J ends lost 5 bases and 3 bases, in that order; junction bases with no gene match: 16. CDR3 amino acids: CASRYATGASFVYEQYF. The CDR3 region has the DNA TGTGCCAGCAGGTATGCGACAGGGGCAAGTTTCGTCTACGAGCAGTACTTC.

This clone was detected once. CDR3 nucleotides: TGTGCCAGCAGCCCAGGGGACTCTGGAAACACCATATATTTT. It is translated as CASSPGDSGNTIYF. This rearrangement joins TRBV7-3 to TRBJ1-3, with D perhaps matching TRBD1 (6 bases). The V gene lost 5 bases and the J gene lost 0 bases, with 8 bases spanning the gap. This CDR3 is 14 amino acids long. The germline CDR1 and CDR2 sequences are SGHTA and FQGTGA. The full variable domain, completed using reference TRBV7-3 and TRBJ1-3, is GAGVSQTPSNKVTEKGKYVELRCDPISGHTALYWYRQSLGQGPEFLIYFQGTGAADDSGLPNDRFFAVRPEGSVSTLKIQRTERGDSAVYLCASSPGDSGNTIYFGEGSWLTVV.

This sequence joins TRBV5-6 and TRBJ2-5, with 13 positions matching TRBD2. Per the germline V gene, CDR1 is SGHDT and CDR2 is YYEEEE. The CDR3 is 14 amino acids. V trimming: 3 bases; J trimming: 9 bases; junction bases outside the gene matches: 5. The CDR3 sequence is CASSYGLAGVAQYF. As DNA, the CDR3 is TGTGCCAGCAGCTACGGACTAGCGGGGGTGGCCCAGTACTTC.

This clone was seen only a few times. In nucleotides, the CDR3 is TGTGCCATACGACAGTTGGTGAATAATTCACCCCTCCACTTT. This gives the protein CAIRQLVNNSPLHF. The chain has TRBV28 and TRBJ1-6; TRBD1 might be the D (5 bases). CDR3 length: 14 amino acids. With 10 bases removed from V and 5 bases from J, the gap between germline ends came to 15 bases. Germline V gene lookup returns CDR1 MDHEN and CDR2 SYDVKM.

The V gene is TRBV19, the J gene TRBJ2-2; unclear D gene. Trimming pared 3 bases from V and 7 bases from J, leaving 3 bases between. The CDR3 runs 11 residues. CDR1 is LNHDA, CDR2 SQIVND, per germline (reference sequence). The CDR3 DNA reads TGTGCCAGTAGTATGAGCGGGGAGCTGTTTTTT. It yields the protein CASSMSGELFF.

V gene TRBV6-5 combines with J gene TRBJ1-1; 7 nucleotides agree with TRBD1. CDR3 length: 14 residues. V lost 6 bases, J lost 1 base, and 5 bases stayed unmatched. Germline V CDR1 and CDR2: MNHEY, SVGAGI. CDR3 sequence: CASSRGYANTEAFF. The CDR3, as DNA: TGTGCCAGCAGCAGGGGGTACGCGAACACTGAAGCTTTCTTT.

The V call is TRBV5-1, the J call TRBJ1-1, with 8 bases identical to TRBD1. V trimming: 3 bases; J trimming: 7 bases; junction bases outside the gene matches: 11. This CDR3 is 15 amino acids long. Germline-derived CDR1 and CDR2 are SGHRS and YFSETQ. The CDR3 nucleotides are TGCGCCAGCAGCTCGCAGGGGGCCGAAAGTGGTGAAGCTTTCTTT. Its protein is CASSSQGAESGEAFF.

The table lists this clone with a count of one. The rearrangement joins TRBV7-3 to TRBJ2-5; tentatively, D is TRBD2 (5 bases). The V gene's germline CDR1 is SGHTA and CDR2 FQGTGA. Trimming took off 1 base at V and 5 bases at J, with 11 bases between the two ends. The CDR3 runs 14 residues. The CDR3 DNA reads TGTGCCAGCAGCTTAATGGGCGGGCTTGAGACCCAGTACTTC. It translates to CASSLMGGLETQYF.

This chain connects TRBV18 to TRBJ1-4; 7 bases agree with TRBD1. The length of the CDR3 is 15 residues. Germline CDR1 reads KGHSH; CDR2 reads LQKENI. With 6 bases clipped from V and 10 bases from J, the junction kept 14 bases outside the gene matches. The DNA for the CDR3 is TGTGCCAGCTCCCCCGATGGGACAGCGGGGGGAAAACTGTTTTTT. Encoded protein: CASSPDGTAGGKLFF.

The V call is TRBV20-1, the J call TRBJ2-5; TRBD1 is a possible D gene (6 bases). Trimming took 4 bases from V and 4 from J, leaving 7 bases between them. The CDR3 covers 11 residues. Germline V gene lookup returns CDR1 DFQATT and CDR2 SNEGSKA (reference sequence). The CDR3 DNA sequence: TGCAGTGCTACCAGGGGAGAGACCCAGTACTTC. Translated, it gives CSATRGETQYF.

With respect to this clone: Mismatch with germline at one junction end may stem from a read error. This CDR3 reads CASSLETGIGETQYF. CDR3 nucleotide sequence: TGTGCCAGCAGTTTAGAGACAGGCATAGGGGAGACCCAGTACTTC. The rearrangement links TRBV11-2 to TRBJ2-5, with D possibly TRBD1 on 6 matching bases. This CDR3 contains 15 residues. Germline values: CDR1 SGHAT, CDR2 FQNNGV.

This clone has only one observation. An end of the junction differs from the germline gene, which may be a read error. The V gene is TRBV3-1 (or the pseudogene TRBV3-2), the J gene TRBJ1-3; D may be TRBD1 (6 bases). The CDR3 has 14 residues. Germline V gene sequence: CDR1 LGHDT, CDR2 YNNKEL (reference sequence). The CDR3 DNA reads as TGTGCCAGCAGCCAAGCCCCCGGGGGGGGCCCCTCGGATTTT. As protein: CASSQAPGGGPSDF.

The chain is built from TRBV4-1 and TRBJ1-2; D not resolved. The V end lost 2 bases, the J end lost 5 bases, and 9 bases lay between the germline ends. Germline CDR1 reads MGHRA; CDR2 reads YSYEKL. CDR3 length: 13 residues. CDR3 DNA sequence: TGCGCCAGCAGCCAACTTATCGGGTATGGCTACACCTTC. Amino acid sequence: CASSQLIGYGYTF.

This clone was seen only a few times. The chain couples TRBV28 to TRBJ1-4; perhaps TRBD1 as D (5 bases). Trimming took 2 bases from V and 5 from J, leaving 15 bases between them. The CDR3 consists of 16 residues. CDR1 MDHEN and CDR2 SYDVKM come from the germline V gene. CDR3 in DNA: TGTGCCAGCAGTTTAGACGGGGGGACGGTCAATGAAAAACTGTTTTTT. It specifies CASSLDGGTVNEKLFF.

The V call is TRBV7-3, the J call TRBJ2-2, with TRBD1 matching over 10 bases. The CDR3 is 15 residues long. The J segment lost 6 bases and the V segment lost 5 bases, leaving 6 bases of the junction unmatched. Germline CDR1 reads SGHTA; CDR2 reads FQGTGA. CDR3 sequence reads: CASSPTGTGAGELFF. DNA of the CDR3: TGTGCCAGCAGCCCAACCGGGACAGGGGCCGGGGAGCTGTTTTTT.

The chain is built from TRBV2 and TRBJ2-3, with D unresolved. Germline CDR1 and CDR2: SNHLY and FYNNEI. V dropped 5 bases and J dropped 2 bases, with 2 bases sitting between them. The CDR3 loop spans 11 amino acids. The CDR3 sequence: CASSYTDTQYF. As DNA, the CDR3 is TGTGCCAGCAGTTACACAGATACGCAGTATTTT.

This chain joins TRBV5-5 and TRBJ2-2; D remains unclear. V was clipped by 0 bases and J by 4 bases, with 4 bases between them. This CDR3 spans 13 amino acids. The germline gives CDR1 SGHKS, CDR2 YYEKEE (reference sequence). In DNA form, the CDR3 reads TGTGCCAGCAGCTTGGGGGCCACCGGGGAGCTGTTTTTT. Amino acid sequence: CASSLGATGELFF.

The CDR3 bases are TGTGCCAGCAGTGAACTTTTGGTGAACACTGAAGCTTTCTTT. The encoded protein is CASSELLVNTEAFF. The J gene is TRBJ1-1, the V gene TRBV7-2; no definite D call. V lost 6 bases to trimming and J lost 0 bases, with 11 bases between them. In germline, CDR1 is SGHTA, CDR2 FQGNSA. The CDR3 contains 14 residues.

V is TRBV25-1 and J is TRBJ1-1, with D perhaps TRBD1 (5 bases). The V end lost 4 bases, the J end lost 8 bases, and 14 bases lay between the germline ends. This CDR3 is 13 amino acids long. The germline V gene has CDR1 MGHDK and CDR2 SYGVNS. The CDR3 DNA reads as TGTGCCAGCAGTGCATCAAGTGACAGAGAAGCTTTCTTT. This sequence encodes CASSASSDREAFF.